The rows below give T cell receptor beta chains drawn from one sample of a study of PD-1 blockade in classical Hodgkin lymphoma. Some clones are missing from TCRdb's copy, which holds only in-frame ones; the method was immunoSEQ multiplex PCR. The table includes about 150,000 clones, 78% detected once. This specimen was peripheral blood mononuclear cells (PBMCs), taken before the second cycle of nivolumab. All receptors come from a human donor with classical Hodgkin lymphoma. CDR3s include the opening cysteine and the closing phenylalanine or tryptophan. A D gene is named only where the DNA matches it firmly. Clone size is not always given. Where it is, it says once, few, many or a class for expanded clones.

cdr3_aa: CAIRTEDTQYF
cdr3_nt: TGTGCCATCAGAACAGAAGATACGCAGTATTTT
v_call: TRBV6-1
d_call: -
clone_size: -
j_call: TRBJ2-3

cdr3_aa: CASSPRQGEAFF
cdr3_nt: TGTGCCAGCAGCCCTCGACAGGGTGAAGCTTTCTTT
v_call: TRBV11-3
d_call: TRBD1
clone_size: -
j_call: TRBJ1-1

cdr3_aa: CASRTQGLSYNEQFF
cdr3_nt: TGTGCCAGTAGGACCCAGGGTCTATCCTACAATGAGCAGTTCTTC
v_call: TRBV19
d_call: -
clone_size: few
j_call: TRBJ2-1

cdr3_aa: CAISESEDYSNQPQHF
cdr3_nt: TGTGCCATCAGTGAGTCAGAAGATTATAGCAATCAGCCCCAGCATTTT
v_call: TRBV10-3
d_call: -
clone_size: -
j_call: TRBJ1-5

cdr3_aa: CASSQGRDRGLSPLHF
cdr3_nt: TGCGCCAGCAGCCAAGGCCGGGACAGGGGACTTTCACCCCTCCACTTT
v_call: TRBV4-3
d_call: TRBD1
clone_size: few
j_call: TRBJ1-6

cdr3_aa: CASSFRLAGINNEQFF
cdr3_nt: TGTGCCAGCAGTTTTCGCCTAGCGGGAATTAATAATGAGCAGTTCTTC
v_call: TRBV28
d_call: TRBD2
clone_size: -
j_call: TRBJ2-1

cdr3_aa: CASSPGLPGTGELFF
cdr3_nt: TGTGCCAGCAGCCCGGGACTCCCGGGGACCGGGGAGCTGTTTTTT
v_call: TRBV9
d_call: -
clone_size: -
j_call: TRBJ2-2

cdr3_aa: CASSGQTGTNTEAFF
cdr3_nt: TGTGCCAGCAGCGGACAGACAGGCACGAACACTGAAGCTTTCTTT
v_call: TRBV7-2
d_call: -
clone_size: -
j_call: TRBJ1-1

cdr3_aa: CASSQLGVSGGETQYF
cdr3_nt: TGCGCCAGCAGCCAATTGGGGGTCTCCGGCGGGGAGACCCAGTACTTC
v_call: TRBV4-1
d_call: -
clone_size: -
j_call: TRBJ2-5

cdr3_aa: CASSPPGLAGAHNEQFF
cdr3_nt: TGTGCCAGTAGTCCTCCGGGACTAGCGGGAGCTCACAATGAGCAGTTCTTC
v_call: TRBV19
d_call: TRBD2
clone_size: -
j_call: TRBJ2-1

cdr3_aa: CASSSGQGIQETQYF
cdr3_nt: TGCGCCAGCAGCTCAGGACAGGGCATCCAAGAGACCCAGTACTTC
v_call: TRBV5-1
d_call: TRBD1
clone_size: -
j_call: TRBJ2-5

cdr3_aa: CASSLRGTGAYTGELFF
cdr3_nt: TGTGCCAGCAGCCTCCGAGGGACAGGGGCCTACACCGGGGAGCTGTTTTTT
v_call: TRBV7-9
d_call: TRBD1
clone_size: -
j_call: TRBJ2-2

cdr3_aa: CASSDPGGGDYGYTF
cdr3_nt: TGTGCCAGCAGTGACCCAGGGGGCGGGGACTATGGCTACACCTTC
v_call: TRBV6-1
d_call: TRBD1
clone_size: -
j_call: TRBJ1-2

cdr3_aa: CASSLEDSGNTIYF
cdr3_nt: TGCGCCAGCAGCTTGGAAGACTCTGGAAACACCATATATTTT
v_call: TRBV5-1
d_call: -
clone_size: -
j_call: TRBJ1-3

cdr3_aa: CASSFLSAGMRYNEQFF
cdr3_nt: TGTGCCAGCAGCTTCCTCTCGGCAGGGATGAGGTACAATGAGCAGTTCTTC
v_call: TRBV5-6
d_call: -
clone_size: -
j_call: TRBJ2-1

cdr3_aa: CASSVGSTDTQYF
cdr3_nt: TGTGCCAGCAGCGTAGGCAGCACAGATACGCAGTATTTT
v_call: TRBV9
d_call: -
clone_size: -
j_call: TRBJ2-3

cdr3_aa: CASSRGDNGWEPQHF
cdr3_nt: TGTGCCAGCAGCAGAGGGGACAACGGGTGGGAGCCCCAGCATTTT
v_call: TRBV9
d_call: -
clone_size: -
j_call: TRBJ1-5

cdr3_aa: CASGLVTGGLAGVDEQFF
cdr3_nt: TGTGCTAGTGGTTTGGTCACGGGGGGACTAGCGGGAGTTGATGAGCAGTTCTTC
v_call: TRBV12-5
d_call: TRBD2
clone_size: -
j_call: TRBJ2-1

cdr3_aa: CATSREEGPQYF
cdr3_nt: TGTGCCACCAGCAGAGAAGAGGGACCGCAGTATTTT
v_call: TRBV15
d_call: -
clone_size: -
j_call: TRBJ2-3

cdr3_aa: CATSSPGQVFPSGNTIYF
cdr3_nt: TGTGCCACCAGCTCCCCGGGACAAGTCTTCCCCTCTGGAAACACCATATATTTT
v_call: TRBV15
d_call: -
clone_size: -
j_call: TRBJ1-3

cdr3_aa: CASSFGGEETQYF
cdr3_nt: TGTGCCAGCAGTTTCGGCGGGGAAGAGACCCAGTACTTC
v_call: TRBV28
d_call: -
clone_size: -
j_call: TRBJ2-5

cdr3_aa: CASSTGTAPEKLFF
cdr3_nt: TGCGCCAGCAGTACCGGGACGGCTCCTGAAAAACTGTTTTTT
v_call: TRBV5-1
d_call: -
clone_size: -
j_call: TRBJ1-4